The 17 T cell receptor beta chains in this list originate from one sample, sequenced in a study of blood T cell repertoires in COVID-19. The method was immunoSEQ multiplex PCR; TCRdb's version includes in-frame clones alone and lacks a portion of them. The sample has about 320,000 clones; approximately 90% are singletons. The sample was PBMCs or T cells enriched from blood (not recorded which). These TCRs come from a woman younger than 35 who had recovered from COVID-19.

The chain recombines TRBV5-4 with TRBJ2-2, with a weak D call TRBD1 (6 bases). Trimming stripped 0 bases from V and 6 bases from J, with 9 bases between. CDR1 is SGHNT, CDR2 YYREEE, per germline (reference sequence). The CDR3 loop spans 14 amino acids. CDR3 sequence: CASSLGGPPGELFF. The CDR3 coding sequence is TGTGCCAGCAGCTTGGGGGGGCCCCCCGGGGAGCTGTTTTTT.

V usage is TRBV27 and J usage is TRBJ1-5; 7 bases are shared with TRBD1. There are 19 residues in the CDR3. Trimming removed 5 bases from V and 0 bases from J; junction bases left unmatched: 16. Per the germline V gene, CDR1 is MNHEY and CDR2 is SMNVEV (reference sequence). The CDR3 DNA reads as TGTGCCAGCAGTCCCCTAGCAGGGGGGCGGGACGATAGCAATCAGCCCCAGCATTTT. It encodes CASSPLAGGRDDSNQPQHF.

The gene calls are TRBV4-1 and TRBJ2-5, with TRBD1 matching over 8 bases. The germline V gene has CDR1 MGHRA and CDR2 YSYEKL. After removal of 4 bases from V and 5 bases from J, the junction contained 6 bases not matched to a gene. There are 14 residues in the CDR3. CDR3 DNA: TGCGCCAGCAGCCCAACACAGGGGGTGGAGACCCAGTACTTC. Translating it yields CASSPTQGVETQYF.

A single count supports this clone. The CDR3 sequence: CASSPGQLNTEAFF. The CDR3 DNA reads TGTGCCAGCTCACCTGGACAGTTGAACACTGAAGCTTTCTTT. This chain links TRBV18 with TRBJ1-1; D may be TRBD1 (6 bases). V lost 3 bases to trimming and J lost 0 bases, with 8 bases between them. This CDR3 is 14 amino acids long. Per germline, CDR1 KGHSH and CDR2 LQKENI. The full variable domain, completed using reference TRBV18 and TRBJ1-1, is NAGVMQNPRHLVRRRGQEARLRCSPMKGHSHVYWYRQLPEEGLKFMVYLQKENIIDESGMPKERFSAEFPKEGPSILRIQQVVRGDSAAYFCASSPGQLNTEAFFGQGTRLTVV.

This chain connects TRBV9 to TRBJ1-2, with D unresolved. CDR3 length: 12 residues. Per the germline V gene, CDR1 is SGDLS and CDR2 is YYNGEE. The V and J ends lost 3 bases and 8 bases respectively, with 11 bases between them. CDR3 sequence: CASSGVIGGYTF. DNA for the CDR3: TGTGCCAGCAGCGGGGTGATCGGGGGCTACACCTTC.

The genes are TRBV4-2 and TRBJ2-3, with 8 positions matching TRBD2. CDR1 LGHNA and CDR2 YNFKEQ come from the germline V gene. V lost 3 bases, J lost 2 bases, and 4 bases stayed unmatched. CDR3 length: 15 amino acids. The CDR3, as DNA: TGTGCCAGCAGCCAGGGAGCGGGAGACACAGATACGCAGTATTTT. This sequence encodes CASSQGAGDTDTQYF.

This clone is a singleton in its sample. The chain employs TRBV25-1 and TRBJ1-2, with D tentatively TRBD1 (5 bases). This CDR3 comprises 14 residues. Germline lookup yields CDR1 MGHDK and CDR2 SYGVNS. V was cut by 3 bases and J by 2 bases, with 10 bases left in between. CDR3 sequence reads: CASSDPTENYGYTF. For the CDR3, the DNA is TGTGCCAGCAGTGATCCGACAGAGAACTATGGCTACACCTTC.

This chain links TRBV24-1 with TRBJ1-5; TRBD1 might be the D (5 bases). The CDR3 covers 13 residues. The germline V gene encodes CDR1 KGHDR and CDR2 SFDVKD. Trimming stripped 9 bases from V and 6 bases from J, with 14 bases between. The CDR3 DNA follows: TGTGCCACCGAAGCAGGGAGGAGTCAGCCCCAGCATTTT. Encoded protein: CATEAGRSQPQHF.

This rearrangement joins TRBV25-1 to TRBJ1-1, with D possibly matching TRBD1 (6 bases). CDR1 MGHDK and CDR2 SYGVNS come from the germline V gene. The CDR3 has 13 amino acids. V shed 3 bases and J shed 2 bases, with 7 bases lying between them. The CDR3 protein is CASSEDRNTEAFF. CDR3 bases: TGTGCCAGCAGTGAGGACAGAAACACTGAAGCTTTCTTT.

V gene TRBV9 combines with J gene TRBJ2-7; 8 positions match TRBD2. Germline trimming cut 0 bases from V and 3 bases from J; bases unmatched to any gene: 5. Germline CDR1 is SGDLS and CDR2 is YYNGEE. The CDR3 contains 15 residues. CDR3 sequence: CASSVDPGGGYEQYF. CDR3 coding DNA: TGTGCCAGCAGCGTAGACCCGGGAGGGGGCTACGAGCAGTACTTC.

V and J are TRBV13 and TRBJ1-3; D may be TRBD1 (5 bases). V was trimmed by 5 bases and J by 0 bases, leaving 17 bases between them. Germline assignment: CDR1 PRHDT and CDR2 FYEKMQ (reference sequence). The CDR3 contains 17 residues. CDR3 region: CASSPAGRSFSGNTIYF. For the CDR3, the DNA is TGTGCCAGCAGCCCCGCGGGACGGTCCTTCTCTGGAAACACCATATATTTT.

V usage is TRBV9 and J usage is TRBJ2-2, with unresolved D. Trimming removed 0 bases at V and 0 bases at J, with 9 bases between. CDR3 length equals 16 residues. CDR1 is SGDLS and CDR2 is YYNGEE in the germline V gene. CDR3 nucleotides: TGTGCCAGCAGCGTAGGTTCTGCGGCGAACACCGGGGAGCTGTTTTTT. Residues: CASSVGSAANTGELFF.

This chain uses TRBV11-2 with TRBJ1-2; the D gene is possibly TRBD1 (5 bases). Germline V gene lookup returns CDR1 SGHAT and CDR2 FQNNGV. The V end lost 2 bases, the J end lost 8 bases, and 18 bases lay between the germline ends. The CDR3 runs 15 residues. The DNA of the CDR3 is TGTGCCAGCAGCTTATGGACTACAGGCCTCAACGGCTACACCTTC. Protein: CASSLWTTGLNGYTF.

V usage is TRBV7-2 and J usage is TRBJ1-2; TRBD1 matches 8 bases. Germline lookup yields CDR1 SGHTA and CDR2 FQGNSA. V lost 1 base and J lost 8; bases outside the gene matches: 9. There are 15 residues in the CDR3. CDR3 sequence: CASSLVWQGADGYTF. CDR3 coding DNA: TGTGCCAGCAGCTTAGTTTGGCAGGGGGCGGACGGCTACACCTTC.

This clone was seen many times. V usage is TRBV6-5 and J usage is TRBJ1-3, with D perhaps TRBD1 (6 bases). CDR1 is MNHEY and CDR2 is SVGAGI in the germline V gene. CDR3 size: 15 residues. V lost 6 bases to trimming and J lost 0 bases, with 12 bases between them. The CDR3 nucleotides are TGTGCCAGCAGCTACGACAGGAGCTCTGGAAACACCATATATTTT. This codes for CASSYDRSSGNTIYF.

Only a few counts were recorded for this clone. The chain couples TRBV19 to TRBJ2-7; the match to TRBD1 covers 9 bases. The CDR3 consists of 16 residues. Germline V lookup: CDR1 LNHDA, CDR2 SQIVND (reference sequence). Trimming removed 4 bases from V and 0 bases from J; junction bases left unmatched: 7. The CDR3 sequence is CASSRGQGVSSYEQYF. The CDR3 DNA sequence: TGTGCCAGTAGTAGGGGACAGGGAGTAAGCTCCTACGAGCAGTACTTC.

The rearrangement uses TRBV29-1 and TRBJ2-7, with a weak D call TRBD2 (5 bases). This CDR3 has 12 amino acids. Per the germline V gene, CDR1 is SQVTM and CDR2 is ANQGSEA. V dropped 1 base and J dropped 7 bases, with 11 bases sitting between them. The CDR3 DNA reads TGCAGCGTTGAAGTGGCGGGTACTGAGCAGTACTTC. Translating gives CSVEVAGTEQYF.